This T cell receptor beta chain originates from a study of radiation and T cells in renal cell carcinoma. General observations from the study: In blood, top tumor clones expanded by 2 weeks, shrinking by 4. Without pretreatment biopsies, baseline tumor clonotype presence was undetermined.

Described time point: blood 4 weeks post-SBRT, at nephrectomy. Sample treatment: 15 Gy SBRT to primary tumor, nephrectomy 4 weeks later. Nephrectomy followed 15 Gy stereotactic body radiation by 4 weeks. Serial blood draws occurred at baseline and 2 and 4 weeks post-SBRT. Comment on this clone: The antigen remains undetermined.

Data came from immunoSEQ multiplex PCR; TCRdb stores just in-frame clones and leaves some out. The table lists about 74,000 clones, 70% to 90% of them singletons. The CDR3 length is 11 residues. Germline CDR1 and CDR2: LNHDA and SQIVND (reference sequence). This clonotype was obtained from a woman in her seventies with renal cell carcinoma. This sequence joins TRBV19 and TRBJ2-2; D gene ambiguous. The sample was blood, taken from a patient whose treatment included radiotherapy and nephrectomy. The CDR3 here is CAAGNTGELFF. In nucleotides, the CDR3 is TGTGCAGCAGGGAACACCGGGGAGCTGTTTTTT.